This TCR beta chain was captured in a study of cytomegalovirus exposure and HLA in healthy donors. Study-level results: Whilst most TCR sequences proved rare, a subset of public TCRs occurred across many donors. In a later analysis, common viral pathogens appeared linked to several of the most significant clusters. Some TCR beta chains (about 180 of them) were listed as cytomegalovirus-associated.

There are 13 residues in the CDR3. Trimming removed 4 bases from V and 1 base from J, with 11 bases in between. CDR1 SQVTM and CDR2 ANQGSEA come from the germline V gene. Comment on this clone: Antigen: not known.

With 60 Vbeta and 13 Jbeta primers, the PCR was carried out. Only in-frame clones appear in the TCRdb table, and some are missing; sequencing was by immunoSEQ multiplex PCR. The table lists around 150,000 clones, around 72% of them singletons, with around 7% in the top ten. The genes are TRBV29-1 and TRBJ2-7, with D perhaps TRBD1 (5 bases). This TCR was recovered from a man aged 40-55 years in good health and CMV-seropositive. Input material: PBMCs. The CDR3 is CSVVGSGSYEQYF. As DNA, the CDR3 is TGCAGCGTTGTGGGGTCAGGGTCCTACGAGCAGTACTTC.